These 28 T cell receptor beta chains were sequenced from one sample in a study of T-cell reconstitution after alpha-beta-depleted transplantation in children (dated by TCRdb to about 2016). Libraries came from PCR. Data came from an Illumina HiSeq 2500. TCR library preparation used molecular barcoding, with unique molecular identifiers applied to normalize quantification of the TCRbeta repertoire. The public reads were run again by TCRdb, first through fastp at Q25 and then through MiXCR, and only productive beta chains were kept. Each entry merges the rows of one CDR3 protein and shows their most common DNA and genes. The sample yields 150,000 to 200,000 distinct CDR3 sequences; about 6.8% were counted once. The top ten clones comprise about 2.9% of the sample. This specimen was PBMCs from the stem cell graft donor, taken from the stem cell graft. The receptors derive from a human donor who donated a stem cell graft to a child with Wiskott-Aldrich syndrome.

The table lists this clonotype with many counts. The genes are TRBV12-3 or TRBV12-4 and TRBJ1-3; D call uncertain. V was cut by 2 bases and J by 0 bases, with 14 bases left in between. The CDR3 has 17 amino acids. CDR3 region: CASSLNPSGSSGNTIYF. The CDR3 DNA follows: TGTGCCAGCAGTTTAAACCCCTCCGGCAGCTCTGGAAACACCATATATTTT.

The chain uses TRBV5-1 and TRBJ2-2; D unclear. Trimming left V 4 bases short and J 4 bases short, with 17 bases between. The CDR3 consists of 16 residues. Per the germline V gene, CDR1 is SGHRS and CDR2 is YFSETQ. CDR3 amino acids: CASSPTQLGSTGELFF. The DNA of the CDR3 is TGCGCCAGCAGCCCCACACAGCTGGGGTCCACCGGGGAGCTGTTTTTT.

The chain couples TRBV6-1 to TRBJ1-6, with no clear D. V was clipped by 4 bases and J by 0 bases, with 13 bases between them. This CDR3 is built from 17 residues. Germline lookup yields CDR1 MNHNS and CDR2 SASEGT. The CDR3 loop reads CASSAASTSSYNSPLHF. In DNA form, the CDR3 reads TGTGCCAGCAGTGCCGCCTCAACGAGCTCCTATAATTCACCCCTCCACTTT.

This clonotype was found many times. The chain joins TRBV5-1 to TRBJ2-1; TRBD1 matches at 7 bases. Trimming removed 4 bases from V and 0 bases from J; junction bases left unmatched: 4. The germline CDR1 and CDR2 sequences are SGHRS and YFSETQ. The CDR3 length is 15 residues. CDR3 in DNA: TGCGCCAGCAGCAGGACAGGAAGCTCCTACAATGAGCAGTTCTTC. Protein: CASSRTGSSYNEQFF.

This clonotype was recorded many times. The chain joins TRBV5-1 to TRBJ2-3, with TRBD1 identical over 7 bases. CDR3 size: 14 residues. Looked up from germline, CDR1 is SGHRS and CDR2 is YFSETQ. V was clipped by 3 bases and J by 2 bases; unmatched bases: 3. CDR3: CASSSTGTTDTQYF. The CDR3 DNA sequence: TGCGCCAGCAGCTCGACAGGGACCACAGATACGCAGTATTTT.

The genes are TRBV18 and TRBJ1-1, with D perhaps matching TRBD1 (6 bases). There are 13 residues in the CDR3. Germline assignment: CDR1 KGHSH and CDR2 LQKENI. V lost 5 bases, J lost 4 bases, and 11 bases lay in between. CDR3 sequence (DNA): TGTGCCAGCTCAACAAGAGGGGGCACTGAAGCTTTCTTT. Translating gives CASSTRGGTEAFF.

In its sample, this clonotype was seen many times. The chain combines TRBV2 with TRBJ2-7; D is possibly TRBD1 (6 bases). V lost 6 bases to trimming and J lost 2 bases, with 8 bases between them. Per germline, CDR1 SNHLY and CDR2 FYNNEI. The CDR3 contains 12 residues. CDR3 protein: CASRQGTYEQYF. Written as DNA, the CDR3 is TGTGCCAGCAGACAGGGTACCTACGAGCAGTACTTC.

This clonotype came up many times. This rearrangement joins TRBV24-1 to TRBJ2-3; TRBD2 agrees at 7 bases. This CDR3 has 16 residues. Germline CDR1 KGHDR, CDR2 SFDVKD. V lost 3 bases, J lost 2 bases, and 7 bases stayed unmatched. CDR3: CATSDPILAATDTQYF. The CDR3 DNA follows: TGTGCCACCAGTGATCCGATTCTAGCGGCCACAGATACGCAGTATTTT.

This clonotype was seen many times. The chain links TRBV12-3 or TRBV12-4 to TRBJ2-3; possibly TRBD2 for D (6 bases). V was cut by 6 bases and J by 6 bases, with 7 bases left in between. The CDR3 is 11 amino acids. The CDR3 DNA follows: TGTGCCAGCAGCAGCGGGGATACGCAGTATTTT. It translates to CASSSGDTQYF.

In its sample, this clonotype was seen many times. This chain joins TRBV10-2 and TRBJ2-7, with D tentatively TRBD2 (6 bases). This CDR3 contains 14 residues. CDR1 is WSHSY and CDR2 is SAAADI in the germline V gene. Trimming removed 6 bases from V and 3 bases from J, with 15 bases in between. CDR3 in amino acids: CASRSLGEVYEQYF. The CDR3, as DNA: TGCGCCAGCAGGTCTCTAGGGGAGGTCTACGAGCAGTACTTC.

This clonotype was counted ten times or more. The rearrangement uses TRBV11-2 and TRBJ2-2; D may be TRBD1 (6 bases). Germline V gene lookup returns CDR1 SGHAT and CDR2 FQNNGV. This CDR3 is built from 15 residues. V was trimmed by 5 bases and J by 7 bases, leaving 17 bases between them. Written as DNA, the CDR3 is TGTGCCAGCAGCCTTCTCACAGGGCAGGGCGGGGAGCTGTTTTTT. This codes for CASSLLTGQGGELFF.

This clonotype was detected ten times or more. CDR3 sequence reads: CASSVAERPVTGELFF. The DNA of the CDR3 is TGTGCCAGCAGCGTAGCTGAACGACCTGTCACCGGGGAGCTGTTTTTT. The chain combines TRBV9 with TRBJ2-2; D not resolved. The V and J ends lost 0 bases and 4 bases respectively, with 13 bases between them. The CDR3 loop spans 16 amino acids. Per the germline V gene, CDR1 is SGDLS and CDR2 is YYNGEE.

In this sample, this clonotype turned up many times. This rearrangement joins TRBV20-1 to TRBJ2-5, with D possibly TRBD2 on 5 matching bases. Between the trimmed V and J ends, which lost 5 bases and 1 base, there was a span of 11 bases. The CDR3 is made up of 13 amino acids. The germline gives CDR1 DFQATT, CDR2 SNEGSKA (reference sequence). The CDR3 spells CSAYTGSQETQYF. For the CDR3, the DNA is TGCAGTGCTTATACGGGATCCCAAGAGACCCAGTACTTC.

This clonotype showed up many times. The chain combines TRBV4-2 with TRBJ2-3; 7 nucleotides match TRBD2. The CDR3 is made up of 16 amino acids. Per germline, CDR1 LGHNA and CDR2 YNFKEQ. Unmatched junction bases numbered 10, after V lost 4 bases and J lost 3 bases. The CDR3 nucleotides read TGTGCCAGCAGCCCCCGGGAAGCGGGGCCTACAGATACGCAGTATTTT. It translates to CASSPREAGPTDTQYF.

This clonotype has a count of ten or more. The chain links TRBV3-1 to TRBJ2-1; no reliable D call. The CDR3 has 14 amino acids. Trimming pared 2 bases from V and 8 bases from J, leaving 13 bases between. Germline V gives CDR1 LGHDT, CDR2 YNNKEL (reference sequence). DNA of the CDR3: TGTGCCAGCAGCCAAATAGTAGTTGGCGATGAGCAGTTCTTC. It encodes CASSQIVVGDEQFF.

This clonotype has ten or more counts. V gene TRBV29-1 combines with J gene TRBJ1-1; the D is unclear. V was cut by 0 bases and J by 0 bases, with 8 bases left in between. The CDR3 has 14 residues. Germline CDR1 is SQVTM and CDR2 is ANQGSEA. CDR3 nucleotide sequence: TGCAGCGTTGAAGAGGGCCAACTGAACACTGAAGCTTTCTTT. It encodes CSVEEGQLNTEAFF.

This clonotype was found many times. The CDR3 DNA is TGCGCCAGCAGCTTGGTTCTAGCGGGAGCCGAAGCCAATGAGCAGTTCTTC. It translates to CASSLVLAGAEANEQFF. The chain uses TRBV5-1 and TRBJ2-1; 10 bases map to TRBD2. Germline loops: CDR1 SGHRS, CDR2 YFSETQ. There are 17 residues in the CDR3. The ends lost 0 bases at V and 6 bases at J; junction bases unmatched: 9.

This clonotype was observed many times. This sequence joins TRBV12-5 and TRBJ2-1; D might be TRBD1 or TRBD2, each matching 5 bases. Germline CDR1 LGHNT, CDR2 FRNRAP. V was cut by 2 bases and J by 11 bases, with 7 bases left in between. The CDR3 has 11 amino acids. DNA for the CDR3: TGTGCTAGTGGTTTGAGGGACCAGCAGTTCTTC. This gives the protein CASGLRDQQFF.

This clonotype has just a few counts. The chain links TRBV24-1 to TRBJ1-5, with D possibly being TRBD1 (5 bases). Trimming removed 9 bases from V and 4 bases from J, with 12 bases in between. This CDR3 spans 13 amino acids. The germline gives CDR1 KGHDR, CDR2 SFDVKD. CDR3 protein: CATQPGGNQPQHF. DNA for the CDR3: TGTGCCACCCAGCCGGGGGGAAATCAGCCCCAGCATTTT.

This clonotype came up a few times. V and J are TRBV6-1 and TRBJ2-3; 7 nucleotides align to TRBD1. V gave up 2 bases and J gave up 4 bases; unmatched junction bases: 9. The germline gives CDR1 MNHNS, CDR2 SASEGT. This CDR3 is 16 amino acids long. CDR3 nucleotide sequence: TGTGCCAGCAGTGAAAGGTCCGGAAGGGGGCCAGATACGCAGTATTTT. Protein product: CASSERSGRGPDTQYF.

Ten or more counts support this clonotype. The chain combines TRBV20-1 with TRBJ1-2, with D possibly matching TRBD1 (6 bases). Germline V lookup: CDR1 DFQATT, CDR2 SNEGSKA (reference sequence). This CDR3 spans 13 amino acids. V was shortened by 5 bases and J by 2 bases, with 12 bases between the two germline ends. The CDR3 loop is CSAGKDRNYGYTF. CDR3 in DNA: TGCAGTGCTGGAAAAGACAGGAACTATGGCTACACCTTC.

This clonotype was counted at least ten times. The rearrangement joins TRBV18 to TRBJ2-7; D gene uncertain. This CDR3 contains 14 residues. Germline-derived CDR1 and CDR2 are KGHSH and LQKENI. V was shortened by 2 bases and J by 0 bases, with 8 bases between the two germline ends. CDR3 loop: CASSPRSDSYEQYF. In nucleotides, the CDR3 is TGTGCCAGCTCACCAAGGTCAGACTCCTACGAGCAGTACTTC.

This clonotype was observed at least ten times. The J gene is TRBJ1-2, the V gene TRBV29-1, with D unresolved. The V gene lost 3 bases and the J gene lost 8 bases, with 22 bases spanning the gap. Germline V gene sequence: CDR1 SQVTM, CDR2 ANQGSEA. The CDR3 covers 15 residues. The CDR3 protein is CSVDPVPSGSQGYTF. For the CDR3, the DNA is TGCAGCGTTGACCCCGTACCGTCGGGGTCTCAAGGCTACACCTTC.

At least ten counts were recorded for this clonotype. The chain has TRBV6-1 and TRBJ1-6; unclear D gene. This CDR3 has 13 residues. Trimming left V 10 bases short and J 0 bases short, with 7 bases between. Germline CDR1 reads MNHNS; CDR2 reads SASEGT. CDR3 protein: CAIGGSYNSPLHF. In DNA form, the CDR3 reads TGTGCCATCGGCGGCTCCTATAATTCACCCCTCCACTTT.

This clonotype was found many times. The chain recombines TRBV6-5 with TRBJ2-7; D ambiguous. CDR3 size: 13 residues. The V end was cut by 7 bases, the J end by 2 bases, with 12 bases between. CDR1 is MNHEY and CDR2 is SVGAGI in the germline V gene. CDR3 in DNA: TGTGCCAGCAACGGCTTAGGAGCCTACGAGCAGTACTTC. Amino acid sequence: CASNGLGAYEQYF.

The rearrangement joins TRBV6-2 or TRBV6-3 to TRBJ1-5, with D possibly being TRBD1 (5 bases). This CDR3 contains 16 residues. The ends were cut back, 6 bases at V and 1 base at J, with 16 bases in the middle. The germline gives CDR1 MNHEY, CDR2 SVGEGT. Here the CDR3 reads CASSPTGARSNQPQHF. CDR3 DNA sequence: TGTGCCAGCAGCCCTACTGGGGCAAGGAGCAATCAGCCCCAGCATTTT.

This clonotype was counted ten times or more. CDR3 loop: CASSLSGGQYNEQFF. In DNA form, the CDR3 reads TGTGCCAGCAGTCTTAGCGGGGGCCAGTACAATGAGCAGTTCTTC. V and J are TRBV12-3 or TRBV12-4 and TRBJ2-1, with TRBD2 matching over 9 bases. With 5 bases clipped from V and 4 bases from J, the junction kept 6 bases outside the gene matches. This CDR3 has 15 residues.

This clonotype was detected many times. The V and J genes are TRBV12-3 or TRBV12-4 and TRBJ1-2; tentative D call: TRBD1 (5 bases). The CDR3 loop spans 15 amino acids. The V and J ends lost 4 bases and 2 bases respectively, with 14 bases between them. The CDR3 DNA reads TGTGCCAGCAGTTCCAATTGGACACCAAACTATGGCTACACCTTC. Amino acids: CASSSNWTPNYGYTF.